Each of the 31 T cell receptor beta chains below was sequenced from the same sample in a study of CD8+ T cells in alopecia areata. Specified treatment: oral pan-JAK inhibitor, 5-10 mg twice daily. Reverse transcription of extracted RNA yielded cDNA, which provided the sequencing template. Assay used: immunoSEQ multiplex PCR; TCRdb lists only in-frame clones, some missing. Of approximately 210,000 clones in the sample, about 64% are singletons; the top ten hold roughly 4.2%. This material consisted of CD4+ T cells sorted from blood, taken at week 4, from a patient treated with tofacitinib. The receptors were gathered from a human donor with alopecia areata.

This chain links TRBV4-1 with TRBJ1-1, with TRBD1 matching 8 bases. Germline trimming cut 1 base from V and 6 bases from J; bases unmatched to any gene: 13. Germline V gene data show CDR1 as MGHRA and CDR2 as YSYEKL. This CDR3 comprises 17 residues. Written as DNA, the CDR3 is TGCGCCAGCAGCCAAGTTCGGCAGGGGGCGAAGAGCGCTGAAGCTTTCTTT. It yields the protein CASSQVRQGAKSAEAFF.

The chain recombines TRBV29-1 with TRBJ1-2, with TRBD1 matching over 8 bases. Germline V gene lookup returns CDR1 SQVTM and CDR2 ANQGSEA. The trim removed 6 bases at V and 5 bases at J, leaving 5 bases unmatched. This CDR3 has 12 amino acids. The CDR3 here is CSVDRGDYGYTF. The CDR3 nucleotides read TGCAGCGTAGACAGGGGAGATTATGGCTACACCTTC. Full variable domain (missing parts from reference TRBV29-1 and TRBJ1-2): SAVISQKPSRDICQRGTSLTIQCQVDSQVTMMFWYRQQPGQSLTLIATANQGSEATYESGFVIDKFPISRPNLTFSTLTVSNMSPEDSSIYLCSVDRGDYGYTFGSGTRLTVV.

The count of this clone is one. In nucleotides, the CDR3 is TGTGCCAGCAGTTTCGGACAGGGTAAGGCTGAAGCTTTCTTT. It yields the protein CASSFGQGKAEAFF. This chain links TRBV27 with TRBJ1-1; 8 bases are shared with TRBD1. CDR3 size: 14 residues. V dropped 3 bases and J dropped 6; count of bases not matched to a gene: 6. Germline V gene lookup returns CDR1 MNHEY and CDR2 SMNVEV (reference sequence).

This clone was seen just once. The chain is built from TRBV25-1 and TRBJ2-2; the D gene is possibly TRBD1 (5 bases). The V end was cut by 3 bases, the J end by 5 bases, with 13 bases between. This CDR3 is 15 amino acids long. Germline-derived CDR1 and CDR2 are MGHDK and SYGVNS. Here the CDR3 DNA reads TGTGCCAGCAGTGATTCTTACCCAGGGACCGGGGAGCTGTTTTTT. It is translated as CASSDSYPGTGELFF.

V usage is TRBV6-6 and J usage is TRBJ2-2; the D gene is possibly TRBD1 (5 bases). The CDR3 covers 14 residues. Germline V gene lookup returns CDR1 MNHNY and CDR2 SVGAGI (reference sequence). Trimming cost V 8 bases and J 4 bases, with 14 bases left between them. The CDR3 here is CASAGQGPTGELFF. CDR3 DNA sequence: TGTGCCAGCGCAGGGCAGGGTCCCACCGGGGAGCTGTTTTTT.

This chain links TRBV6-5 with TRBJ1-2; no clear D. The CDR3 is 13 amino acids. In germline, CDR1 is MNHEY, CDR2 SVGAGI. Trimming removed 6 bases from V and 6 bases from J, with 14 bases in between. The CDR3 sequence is CASSRTSYDGYTF. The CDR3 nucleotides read TGTGCCAGCAGCCGGACTTCCTATGATGGCTACACCTTC.

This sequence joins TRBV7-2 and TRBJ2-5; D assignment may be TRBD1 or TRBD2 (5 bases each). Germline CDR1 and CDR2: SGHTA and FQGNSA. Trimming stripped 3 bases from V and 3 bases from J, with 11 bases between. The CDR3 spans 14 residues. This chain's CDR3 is CASSLSWGKETQYF. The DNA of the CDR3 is TGTGCCAGCAGCTTGTCGTGGGGGAAAGAGACCCAGTACTTC.

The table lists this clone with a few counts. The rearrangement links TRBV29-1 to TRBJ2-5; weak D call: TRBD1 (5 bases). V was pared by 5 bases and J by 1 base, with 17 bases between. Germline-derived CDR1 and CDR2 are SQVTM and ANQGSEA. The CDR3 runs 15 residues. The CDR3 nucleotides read TGCAGCGTTAGGTACAGGCGACAGATCCAAGAGACCCAGTACTTC. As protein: CSVRYRRQIQETQYF.

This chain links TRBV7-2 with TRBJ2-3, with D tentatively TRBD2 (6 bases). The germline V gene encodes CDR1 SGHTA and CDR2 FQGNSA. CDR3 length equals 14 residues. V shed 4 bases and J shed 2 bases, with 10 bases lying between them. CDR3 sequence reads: CASSSGLHTDTQYF. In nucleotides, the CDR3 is TGTGCCAGCAGCTCGGGACTCCACACAGATACGCAGTATTTT.

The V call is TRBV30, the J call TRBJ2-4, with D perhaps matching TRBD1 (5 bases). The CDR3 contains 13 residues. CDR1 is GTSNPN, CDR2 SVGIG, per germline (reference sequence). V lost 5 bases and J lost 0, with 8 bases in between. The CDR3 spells CAWAGIAKNIQYF. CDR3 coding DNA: TGTGCCTGGGCAGGGATAGCCAAAAACATTCAGTACTTC.

CDR3 DNA sequence: TGTGCCAGCAGCCCGGGCAACGGGGTCCCGGTTCAAGAGACCCAGTACTTC. It codes for CASSPGNGVPVQETQYF. This chain connects TRBV7-9 to TRBJ2-5, with a weak D call TRBD2 (5 bases). This CDR3 spans 17 amino acids. Trimming took 5 bases from V and 2 from J, leaving 21 bases between them. CDR1 is SEHNR, CDR2 FQNEAQ, per germline (reference sequence).

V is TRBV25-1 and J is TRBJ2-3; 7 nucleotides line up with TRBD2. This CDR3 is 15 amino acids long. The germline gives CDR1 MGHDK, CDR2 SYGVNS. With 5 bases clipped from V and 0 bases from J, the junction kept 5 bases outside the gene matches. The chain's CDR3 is CASSTGGISTDTQYF. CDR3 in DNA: TGTGCCAGCAGTACCGGGGGGATTAGCACAGATACGCAGTATTTT.

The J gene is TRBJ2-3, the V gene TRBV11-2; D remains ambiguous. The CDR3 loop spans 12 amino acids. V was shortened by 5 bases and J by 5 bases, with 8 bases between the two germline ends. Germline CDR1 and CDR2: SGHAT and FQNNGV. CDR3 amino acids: CASSPRRDTQYF. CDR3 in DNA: TGTGCCAGCAGCCCCCGGCGAGATACGCAGTATTTT.

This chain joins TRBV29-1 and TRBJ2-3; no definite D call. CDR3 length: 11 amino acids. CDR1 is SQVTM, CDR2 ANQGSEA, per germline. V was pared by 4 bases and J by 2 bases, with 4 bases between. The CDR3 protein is CSVGFTDTQYF. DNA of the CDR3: TGCAGCGTTGGTTTCACAGATACGCAGTATTTT.

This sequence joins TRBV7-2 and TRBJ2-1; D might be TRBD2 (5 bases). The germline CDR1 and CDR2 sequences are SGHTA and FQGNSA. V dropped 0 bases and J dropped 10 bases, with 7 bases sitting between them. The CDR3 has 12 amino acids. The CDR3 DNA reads TGTGCCAGCAGCTTAGCAGGCGGGGAGCAGTTCTTC. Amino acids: CASSLAGGEQFF.

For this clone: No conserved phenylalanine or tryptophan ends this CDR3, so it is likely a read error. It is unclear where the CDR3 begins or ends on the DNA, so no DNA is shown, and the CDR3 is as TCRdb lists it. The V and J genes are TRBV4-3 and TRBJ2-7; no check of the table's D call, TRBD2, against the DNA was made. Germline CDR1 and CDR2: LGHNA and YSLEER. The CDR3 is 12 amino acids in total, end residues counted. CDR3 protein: CASSPRERVLKK.

CDR3 sequence reads: CAWTLDRHSYEQYF. The CDR3 DNA follows: TGTGCCTGGACCCTAGACCGCCACTCCTACGAGCAGTACTTC. This rearrangement joins TRBV30 to TRBJ2-7; D remains unclear. The CDR3 is made up of 14 amino acids. Trimming removed 4 bases at V and 0 bases at J, with 13 bases between. CDR1 is GTSNPN and CDR2 is SVGIG in the germline V gene (reference sequence).

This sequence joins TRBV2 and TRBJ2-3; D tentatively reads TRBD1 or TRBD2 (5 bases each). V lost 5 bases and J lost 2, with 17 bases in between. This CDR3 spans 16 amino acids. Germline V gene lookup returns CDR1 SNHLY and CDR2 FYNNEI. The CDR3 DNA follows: TGTGCCAGCAGTATCCCGGGACGGATGTTCACAGATACGCAGTATTTT. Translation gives CASSIPGRMFTDTQYF.

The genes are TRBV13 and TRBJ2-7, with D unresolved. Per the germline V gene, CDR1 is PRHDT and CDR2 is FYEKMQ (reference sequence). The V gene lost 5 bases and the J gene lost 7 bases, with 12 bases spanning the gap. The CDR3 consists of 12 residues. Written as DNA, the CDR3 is TGTGCCAGCAGCAGTAACTGGGGAGAGCAGTACTTC. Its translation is CASSSNWGEQYF.

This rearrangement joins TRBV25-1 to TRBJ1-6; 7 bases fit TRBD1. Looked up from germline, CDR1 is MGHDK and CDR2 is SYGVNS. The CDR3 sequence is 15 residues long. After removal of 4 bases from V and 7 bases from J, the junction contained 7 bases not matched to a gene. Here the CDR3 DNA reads TGTGCCAGCAGTGCCCCACAGGGGATGAATTCACCCCTCCACTTT. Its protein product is CASSAPQGMNSPLHF. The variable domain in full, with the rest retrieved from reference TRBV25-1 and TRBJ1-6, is EADIYQTPRYLVIGTGKKITLECSQTMGHDKMYWYQQDPGMELHLIHYSYGVNSTEKGDLSSESTVSRIRTEHFPLTLESARPSHTSQYLCASSAPQGMNSPLHFGNGTRLTVT.

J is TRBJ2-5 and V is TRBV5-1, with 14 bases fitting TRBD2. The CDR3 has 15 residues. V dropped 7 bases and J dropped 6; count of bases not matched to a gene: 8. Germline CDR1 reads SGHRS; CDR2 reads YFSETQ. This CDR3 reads CASVSGLAGEKTQYF. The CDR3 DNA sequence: TGCGCCAGCGTCTCGGGACTAGCGGGGGAAAAGACCCAGTACTTC.

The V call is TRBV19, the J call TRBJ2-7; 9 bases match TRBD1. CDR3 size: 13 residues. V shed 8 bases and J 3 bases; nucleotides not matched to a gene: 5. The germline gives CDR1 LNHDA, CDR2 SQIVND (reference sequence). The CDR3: CASSATGGYEQYF. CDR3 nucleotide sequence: TGTGCCAGTTCAGCGACAGGGGGCTACGAGCAGTACTTC.

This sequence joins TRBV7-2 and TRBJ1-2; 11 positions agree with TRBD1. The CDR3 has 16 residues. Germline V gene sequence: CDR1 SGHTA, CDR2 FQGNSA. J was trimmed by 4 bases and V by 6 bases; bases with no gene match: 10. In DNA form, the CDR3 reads TGTGCCAGCAGTACAAACGGACAGGGGGCCGGCTATGGCTACACCTTC. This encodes CASSTNGQGAGYGYTF. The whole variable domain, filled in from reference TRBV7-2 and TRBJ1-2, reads GAGVSQSPSNKVTEKGKDVELRCDPISGHTALYWYRQSLGQGLEFLIYFQGNSAPDKSGLPSDRFSAERTGGSVSTLTIQRTQQEDSAVYLCASSTNGQGAGYGYTFGSGTRLTVV.

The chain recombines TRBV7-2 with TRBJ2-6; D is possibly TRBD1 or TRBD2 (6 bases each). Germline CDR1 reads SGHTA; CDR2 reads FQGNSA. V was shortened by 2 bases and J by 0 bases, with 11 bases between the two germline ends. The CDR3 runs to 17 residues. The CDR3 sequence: CASSLTGASSGANVLTF. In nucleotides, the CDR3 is TGTGCCAGCAGCTTAACGGGGGCCTCCTCTGGGGCCAACGTCCTGACTTTC.

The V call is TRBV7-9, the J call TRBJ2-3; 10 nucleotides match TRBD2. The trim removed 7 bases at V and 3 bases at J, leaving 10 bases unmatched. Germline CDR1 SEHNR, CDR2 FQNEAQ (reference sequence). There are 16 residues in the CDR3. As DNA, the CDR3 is TGTGCCAGCACCCTCGGGACTAGCGATCCGACAGATACGCAGTATTTT. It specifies CASTLGTSDPTDTQYF.

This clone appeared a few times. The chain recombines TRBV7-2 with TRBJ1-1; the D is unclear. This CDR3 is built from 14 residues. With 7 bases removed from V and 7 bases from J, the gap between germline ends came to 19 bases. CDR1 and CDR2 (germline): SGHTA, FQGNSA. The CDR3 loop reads CASTTPTVSGEAFF. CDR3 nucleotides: TGTGCCAGCACGACCCCTACAGTCTCTGGTGAAGCTTTCTTT.

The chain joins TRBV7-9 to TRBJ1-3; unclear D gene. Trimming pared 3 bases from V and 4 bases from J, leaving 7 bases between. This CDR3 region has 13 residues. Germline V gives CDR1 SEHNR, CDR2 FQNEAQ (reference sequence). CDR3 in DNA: TGTGCCAGCAGCTTTGTGGAGGGAAACACCATATATTTT. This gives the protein CASSFVEGNTIYF.

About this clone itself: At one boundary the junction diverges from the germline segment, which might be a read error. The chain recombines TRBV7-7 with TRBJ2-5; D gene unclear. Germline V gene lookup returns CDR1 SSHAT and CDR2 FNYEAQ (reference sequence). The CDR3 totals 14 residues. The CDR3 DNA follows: TGTGCTAGCAGCTTAGAACAGAACCAAGAGACCCAGTACTTC. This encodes CASSLEQNQETQYF.

CDR3 in amino acids: CASSTPGRKTEAFF. For the CDR3, the DNA is TGTGCCAGTAGTACACCGGGACGAAAAACTGAAGCTTTCTTT. The genes are TRBV19 and TRBJ1-1, with a possible D match to TRBD1 (5 bases). The CDR3 totals 14 residues. V was pared by 4 bases and J by 5 bases, with 14 bases between. The germline V gene has CDR1 LNHDA and CDR2 SQIVND (reference sequence).

CDR3 in amino acids: CASSREGTSTDTQYF. CDR3 nucleotides: TGTGCCAGCAGTCGCGAGGGGACTAGCACAGATACGCAGTATTTT. V is TRBV2 and J is TRBJ2-3, with D perhaps matching TRBD2 (6 bases). Germline V gene data show CDR1 as SNHLY and CDR2 as FYNNEI. V dropped 5 bases and J dropped 0 bases, with 12 bases sitting between them. The CDR3 has 15 amino acids. Filled out from reference TRBV2 and TRBJ2-3, the complete variable domain reads EPEVTQTPSHQVTQMGQEVILRCVPISNHLYFYWYRQILGQKVEFLVSFYNNEISEKSEIFDDQFSVERPDGSNFTLKIRSTKLEDSAMYFCASSREGTSTDTQYFGPGTRLTVL.

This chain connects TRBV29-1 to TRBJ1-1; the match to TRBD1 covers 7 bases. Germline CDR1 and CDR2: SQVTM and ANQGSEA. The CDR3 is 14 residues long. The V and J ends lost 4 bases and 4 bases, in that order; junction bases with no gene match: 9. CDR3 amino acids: CSVGDRVESTEAFF. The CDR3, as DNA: TGCAGCGTTGGCGACAGGGTTGAGAGCACTGAAGCTTTCTTT. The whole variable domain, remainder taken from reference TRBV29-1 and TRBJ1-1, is SAVISQKPSRDICQRGTSLTIQCQVDSQVTMMFWYRQQPGQSLTLIATANQGSEATYESGFVIDKFPISRPNLTFSTLTVSNMSPEDSSIYLCSVGDRVESTEAFFGQGTRLTVV.